These 27 T cell receptor beta chains came from one sample sequenced in a study of shared clonotypes between healthy human individuals. The repertoire was sequenced with immunoSEQ multiplex PCR; TCRdb's copy has only in-frame clones and lacks some. This table has approximately 1,000,000 clones, 60% to 85% appearing once. Sequencing was performed on memory CD4+ T cells from PBMCs. Documented subset: CD45RA-negative fraction. Receptors were obtained from a young man in good health. Some clones in this sample may be carry-over from other donors' samples.

This sequence joins TRBV6-1 and TRBJ2-1; TRBD2 matches 8 bases. V gave up 5 bases and J gave up 7 bases; unmatched junction bases: 10. CDR1 MNHNS and CDR2 SASEGT come from the germline V gene. CDR3 length: 15 residues. The CDR3, as DNA: TGTGCCAGCAGTTTACTAGCGGCGAGGCCTAATGAGCAGTTCTTC. This encodes CASSLLAARPNEQFF.

In nucleotides, the CDR3 is TGTGCCATCAGTGAGCCAGGGGGCAGTAGAAATGAGCAGTTCTTC. Amino acids: CAISEPGGSRNEQFF. The rearrangement links TRBV10-3 to TRBJ2-1; 8 bases agree with TRBD1. The CDR3 has 15 amino acids. V shed 2 bases, J shed 7 bases, and the junction held 7 bases outside the gene matches. Germline V CDR1 and CDR2: ENHRY, SYGVKD.

CDR3 amino acids: CASSSTAGFYEQYF. The CDR3 DNA is TGTGCCAGCAGCTCGACGGCCGGGTTCTACGAGCAGTACTTC. V and J are TRBV11-2 and TRBJ2-7; D is unresolved. V gave up 4 bases and J gave up 3 bases, with 13 bases separating them. CDR1 is SGHAT, CDR2 FQNNGV, per germline. This CDR3 comprises 14 residues.

The chain carries TRBV4-1 and TRBJ2-1, with 9 bases matching TRBD2. V gave up 0 bases and J gave up 7 bases; unmatched junction bases: 4. The CDR3 covers 15 residues. Germline assignment: CDR1 MGHRA and CDR2 YSYEKL. The CDR3 region has the DNA TGCGCCAGCAGCCAAGAGCGGGAGGGTAAAAATGAGCAGTTCTTC. Protein sequence: CASSQEREGKNEQFF.

The chain couples TRBV6-1 to TRBJ1-1; D is possibly TRBD1 (5 bases). This CDR3 region has 14 residues. Between the trimmed V and J ends, which lost 4 bases and 4 bases, there was a span of 13 bases. Germline lookup yields CDR1 MNHNS and CDR2 SASEGT. This chain's CDR3 is CASSAWGVGTEAFF. DNA of the CDR3: TGTGCCAGCAGTGCGTGGGGGGTTGGCACTGAAGCTTTCTTT.

CDR3 DNA: TGTGCCAGCAGTTTAAGGGGCGGCAGGGCTGGGACAGATACGCAGTATTTT. As protein: CASSLRGGRAGTDTQYF. The rearrangement links TRBV28 to TRBJ2-3; D is perhaps TRBD1 (5 bases). The length of the CDR3 is 17 residues. The V end was cut by 2 bases, the J end by 3 bases, with 18 bases between. In germline, CDR1 is MDHEN, CDR2 SYDVKM.

V gene TRBV5-1 combines with J gene TRBJ2-3; D might be TRBD1 (6 bases). V lost 1 base to trimming and J lost 2 bases, with 14 bases between them. The CDR3 covers 16 residues. From germline, CDR1 is SGHRS and CDR2 YFSETQ. CDR3: CASSLIRGHLTDTQYF. CDR3 sequence (DNA): TGCGCCAGCAGCTTGATTCGGGGACACCTCACAGATACGCAGTATTTT.

The V call is TRBV5-1, the J call TRBJ2-3; D is uncertain. V was pared by 1 base and J by 6 bases, with 15 bases between. Looked up from germline, CDR1 is SGHRS and CDR2 is YFSETQ. This CDR3 spans 15 amino acids. The DNA for the CDR3 is TGCGCCAGCAGCTTGTTGGGGATTGTAGGGGATACGCAGTATTTT. Its protein is CASSLLGIVGDTQYF. Together with reference TRBV5-1 and TRBJ2-3, the CDR3 gives the full variable domain: KAGVTQTPRYLIKTRGQQVTLSCSPISGHRSVSWYQQTPGQGLQFLFEYFSETQRNKGNFPGRFSGRQFSNSRSEMNVSTLELGDSALYLCASSLLGIVGDTQYFGPGTRLTVL.

This chain uses TRBV5-1 with TRBJ2-7; possible D gene TRBD1, 6 bases. Germline V lookup: CDR1 SGHRS, CDR2 YFSETQ. The germline V and J ends were trimmed by 0 bases and 11 bases, with 12 bases remaining between them. The CDR3 length is 12 residues. CDR3: CASSLAQGTKYF. In DNA, the CDR3 is TGCGCCAGCAGCTTGGCACAGGGAACTAAGTACTTC.

This clone has just one count. V gene TRBV5-5 combines with J gene TRBJ1-3; D gene uncertain. This CDR3 comprises 14 residues. V was trimmed by 2 bases and J by 0 bases, leaving 6 bases between them. Germline-derived CDR1 and CDR2 are SGHKS and YYEKEE (reference sequence). This CDR3 is CASSLLGSGNTIYF. The CDR3 nucleotides are TGTGCCAGCAGCTTATTAGGCTCTGGAAACACCATATATTTT.

The chain combines TRBV7-9 with TRBJ2-2; D perhaps matches TRBD2 (6 bases). Germline V gives CDR1 SEHNR, CDR2 FQNEAQ (reference sequence). This CDR3 region has 16 residues. Between the trimmed V and J ends, which lost 7 bases and 4 bases, there was a span of 19 bases. The CDR3 spells CASTLLGGRGTGELFF. The CDR3 region has the DNA TGTGCCAGCACCCTACTCGGAGGGCGGGGCACCGGGGAGCTGTTTTTT. Variable domain in full (rest from reference TRBV7-9 and TRBJ2-2): DTGVSQNPRHKITKRGQNVTFRCDPISEHNRLYWYRQTLGQGPEFLTYFQNEAQLEKSRLLSDRFSAERPKGSFSTLEIQRTEQGDSAMYLCASTLLGGRGTGELFFGEGSRLTVL.

The chain carries TRBV4-2 and TRBJ1-2; no clear D. V was trimmed by 1 base and J by 2 bases, leaving 8 bases between them. The germline V gene encodes CDR1 LGHNA and CDR2 YNFKEQ. This CDR3 region has 14 residues. CDR3 nucleotides: TGTGCCAGCAGCCAAGTTCTCGGGAACTATGGCTACACCTTC. It encodes CASSQVLGNYGYTF.

The J gene is TRBJ2-5, the V gene TRBV19; 10 bases are shared with TRBD1. Germline assignment: CDR1 LNHDA and CDR2 SQIVND (reference sequence). V shed 6 bases and J 4 bases; nucleotides not matched to a gene: 5. This CDR3 has 14 amino acids. The CDR3 nucleotides read TGTGCCAGTAGGACAGGGGGCGCCTCAGAGACCCAGTACTTC. Translated, it gives CASRTGGASETQYF. The full variable domain, completed using reference TRBV19 and TRBJ2-5, is DGGITQSPKYLFRKEGQNVTLSCEQNLNHDAMYWYRQDPGQGLRLIYYSQIVNDFQKGDIAEGYSVSREKKESFPLTVTSAQKNPTAFYLCASRTGGASETQYFGPGTRLLVL.

V usage is TRBV4-1 and J usage is TRBJ1-5; no clear D. V lost 1 base, J lost 7 bases, and 14 bases lay in between. Per germline, CDR1 MGHRA and CDR2 YSYEKL. This CDR3 has 15 amino acids. For the CDR3, the DNA is TGCGCCAGCAGCCAAGTACCCCGGACCGGCCAGCCCCAGCATTTT. The encoded protein is CASSQVPRTGQPQHF.

V and J are TRBV18 and TRBJ1-2, with 8 bases identical to TRBD1. The germline V gene encodes CDR1 KGHSH and CDR2 LQKENI. CDR3 length: 14 amino acids. V dropped 6 bases and J dropped 1; count of bases not matched to a gene: 4. This CDR3 reads CASSDREGNYGYTF. In nucleotides, the CDR3 is TGTGCCAGCTCGGACAGGGAGGGTAACTATGGCTACACCTTC.

Concerning this clone: Different DNA sequences within this sample yield the same CDR3. CDR3 bases: TGCGCCAGCAGCCTGGGACTAGCGTCCTACAATGAGCAGTTCTTC. Protein product: CASSLGLASYNEQFF. The rearrangement links TRBV5-1 to TRBJ2-1; 10 nucleotides align to TRBD2. V trimming: 4 bases; J trimming: 1 base; junction bases outside the gene matches: 2. The CDR3 sequence is 15 residues long. The V gene's germline CDR1 is SGHRS and CDR2 YFSETQ. Full variable domain (outside the CDR3, taken from reference TRBV5-1 and TRBJ2-1): KAGVTQTPRYLIKTRGQQVTLSCSPISGHRSVSWYQQTPGQGLQFLFEYFSETQRNKGNFPGRFSGRQFSNSRSEMNVSTLELGDSALYLCASSLGLASYNEQFFGPGTRLTVL.

The chain joins TRBV2 to TRBJ2-5, with D perhaps TRBD2 (6 bases). The V gene lost 3 bases and the J gene lost 5 bases, with 13 bases spanning the gap. The CDR3 loop spans 14 amino acids. The germline gives CDR1 SNHLY, CDR2 FYNNEI. The CDR3 DNA reads as TGTGCCAGCAGTGATCCGGCAGGAGGGGAGACCCAGTACTTC. This sequence encodes CASSDPAGGETQYF.

The CDR3 sequence: CASSVQTGGGETQYF. The CDR3 DNA follows: TGTGCCAGCAGCGTACAGACAGGGGGAGGAGAGACCCAGTACTTC. V and J are TRBV7-9 and TRBJ2-5; 9 bases match TRBD1. Losses at the gene ends were 5 bases for V and 4 bases for J; bases not matched to a gene: 8. The CDR3 totals 15 residues. Looked up from germline, CDR1 is SEHNR and CDR2 is FQNEAQ (reference sequence).

The genes are TRBV4-3 and TRBJ2-1, with 12 positions matching TRBD2. Germline V gene sequence: CDR1 LGHNA, CDR2 YSLEER. The CDR3 contains 17 residues. With V trimmed by 3 bases and J by 9 bases, 12 bases remained unmatched. CDR3 sequence (DNA): TGCGCCAGCAGCCAGGATTCTAGCGGGAGGGTTAAAGGTGAGCAGTTCTTC. This encodes CASSQDSSGRVKGEQFF.

This clone was seen just once. V and J are TRBV25-1 and TRBJ2-5; D not resolved. Trimming stripped 5 bases from V and 4 bases from J, with 11 bases between. Per the germline V gene, CDR1 is MGHDK and CDR2 is SYGVNS. The CDR3 length is 13 residues. Here the CDR3 reads CASSLRASETQYF. CDR3 DNA: TGTGCCAGCAGTTTGCGAGCCTCAGAGACCCAGTACTTC.

CDR3 bases: TGCGCCAGCAGCTTGGGACAGGTTTATGGCGAGCAGTACTTC. This gives the protein CASSLGQVYGEQYF. This sequence joins TRBV5-1 and TRBJ2-7; D may be TRBD1 (6 bases). V was pared by 0 bases and J by 6 bases, with 13 bases between. Germline CDR1 and CDR2: SGHRS and YFSETQ. The CDR3 runs to 14 residues. Full variable domain (rest looked up from reference TRBV5-1 and TRBJ2-7): KAGVTQTPRYLIKTRGQQVTLSCSPISGHRSVSWYQQTPGQGLQFLFEYFSETQRNKGNFPGRFSGRQFSNSRSEMNVSTLELGDSALYLCASSLGQVYGEQYFGPGTRLTVT.

The table lists this clone with many counts. The chain has TRBV6-4 and TRBJ2-6; possibly TRBD1 for D (5 bases). This CDR3 has 15 residues. CDR1 is MRHNA and CDR2 is SNTAGT in the germline V gene. Trimming left V 2 bases short and J 0 bases short, with 5 bases between. The CDR3 spells CASSDDSSGANVLTF. DNA of the CDR3: TGTGCCAGCAGTGACGACAGCTCTGGGGCCAACGTCCTGACTTTC.

This chain connects TRBV28 to TRBJ2-7; D remains unclear. V lost 4 bases and J 0 bases, leaving 19 bases between the germline ends. Germline V gene sequence: CDR1 MDHEN, CDR2 SYDVKM. The CDR3 is 17 residues long. The CDR3 spells CASSSEPGVASSYEQYF. Written as DNA, the CDR3 is TGTGCCAGCAGTTCCGAACCTGGGGTCGCTAGCTCCTACGAGCAGTACTTC. The full variable domain, with the rest looked up from reference TRBV28 and TRBJ2-7, is DVKVTQSSRYLVKRTGEKVFLECVQDMDHENMFWYRQDPGLGLRLIYFSYDVKMKEKGDIPEGYSVSREKKERFSLILESASTNQTSMYLCASSSEPGVASSYEQYFGPGTRLTVT.

This chain uses TRBV11-2 with TRBJ1-1, with 7 bases fitting TRBD1. V shed 4 bases, J shed 4 bases, and the junction held 9 bases outside the gene matches. Germline assignment: CDR1 SGHAT and CDR2 FQNNGV. CDR3 length: 15 amino acids. In DNA form, the CDR3 reads TGTGCCAGCAGCTCCCAAACAGGGGTCCTCACTGAAGCTTTCTTT. It is translated as CASSSQTGVLTEAFF.

This clone was found a few times. A much larger clone is a single base away; this may be a read error. Other DNA sequences from this sample encode an identical CDR3 as well. This rearrangement joins TRBV4-3 to TRBJ1-4; 7 bases line up with TRBD1. With 4 bases clipped from V and 8 bases from J, the junction kept 10 bases outside the gene matches. CDR3 size: 15 residues. In germline, CDR1 is LGHNA, CDR2 YSLEER. This CDR3 reads CASSRETGKEEKLFF. DNA for the CDR3: TGCGCCAGCAGCCGAGAGACAGGGAAAGAAGAAAAACTGTTTTTT.

This clone was seen at least ten times. The rearrangement joins TRBV28 to TRBJ1-5; 8 positions agree with TRBD1. The germline CDR1 and CDR2 sequences are MDHEN and SYDVKM. The CDR3 loop spans 17 amino acids. V shed 2 bases, J shed 0 bases, and the junction held 6 bases outside the gene matches. CDR3 in DNA: TGTGCCAGCAGTTTACGTGGACAGGGATATAGCAATCAGCCCCAGCATTTT. Translation gives CASSLRGQGYSNQPQHF. The complete variable domain, with remaining parts taken from reference TRBV28 and TRBJ1-5, reads DVKVTQSSRYLVKRTGEKVFLECVQDMDHENMFWYRQDPGLGLRLIYFSYDVKMKEKGDIPEGYSVSREKKERFSLILESASTNQTSMYLCASSLRGQGYSNQPQHFGDGTRLSIL.

The chain employs TRBV2 and TRBJ2-7; 8 bases align to TRBD1. The CDR3 is 14 residues long. CDR1 and CDR2 from the germline V gene are SNHLY and FYNNEI. V was clipped by 0 bases and J by 5 bases; unmatched bases: 3. The CDR3 coding sequence is TGTGCCAGCAGTGAAGCAATGACAGGGGACGAGCAGTACTTC. This sequence encodes CASSEAMTGDEQYF.